This TCR beta chain appears in the sequencing data of a study of blood T cell repertoires in COVID-19. Whole-study context: Material from acute and convalescent COVID-19 was sourced from the United States, Italy and Spain. T cells, B-cell-depleted T cells, or PBMCs provided the cDNA or gDNA that served as material.

The CDR3 runs 14 residues. Germline V lookup: CDR1 MNHEY, CDR2 SVGAGI. Trimming removed 8 bases from V and 0 bases from J, with 13 bases in between. Original processing methods: For nucleated cells, counts were estimated from reference gene primer amplification. Clones were sequenced by immunoSEQ multiplex PCR, and TCRdb holds only the in-frame ones, with some missing. The DNA was the basis for D and trimming; V, J and clone size are from that table. This sample carries under 250,000 clones, 92% of them seen once, and the ten largest clones take around 0.84%. The source material was peripheral blood. J is TRBJ1-1 and V is TRBV6-5, with D unresolved. This receptor was obtained from a man in his fifties or sixties with COVID-19, enrolled during active disease. The CDR3 is CASDEVTLNTEAFF. CDR3 coding DNA: TGTGCCAGCGATGAGGTTACCTTGAACACTGAAGCTTTCTTT.